This T cell receptor (beta chain) was sequenced in a study of glioma-infiltrating T cells. This clonotype appeared a few times. Its specificity is not known. The study, taken as a whole, reports: Tissue-blood divergence was below expectation in non-neoplastic patients, above in gliomas. Very few CDR3 sequences were shared between tissue and blood.

Using RNA template, CDR3s of TCR alpha and beta were amplified with iRepertoire arm-PCR. Input was about 85-450 ng of tissue mRNA or PBMC total RNA. TCRdb analysed the multiplex PCR reads with MiXCR anew, one entry per CDR3 protein. The repertoire has 93,000 or so distinct CDR3 sequences, about 30% of them found once; the top ten carry approximately 43%. The CDR3 totals 15 residues. The V end lost 0 bases, the J end lost 2 bases, and 7 bases lay between the germline ends. In germline, CDR1 is SGHAT, CDR2 FQNNGV. This TCR derives from a human donor with low-grade glioma or glioblastoma, undergoing nonglioma brain surgery, or in good health (not recorded which). The genes are TRBV11-2 and TRBJ1-4; D unresolved. Material: glioma tissue, nonneoplastic brain tissue, or PBMCs (not recorded which). CDR3 bases: TGTGCCAGCAGCTTAGAGGGAGGCACTAATGAAAAACTGTTTTTT. It is translated as CASSLEGGTNEKLFF.